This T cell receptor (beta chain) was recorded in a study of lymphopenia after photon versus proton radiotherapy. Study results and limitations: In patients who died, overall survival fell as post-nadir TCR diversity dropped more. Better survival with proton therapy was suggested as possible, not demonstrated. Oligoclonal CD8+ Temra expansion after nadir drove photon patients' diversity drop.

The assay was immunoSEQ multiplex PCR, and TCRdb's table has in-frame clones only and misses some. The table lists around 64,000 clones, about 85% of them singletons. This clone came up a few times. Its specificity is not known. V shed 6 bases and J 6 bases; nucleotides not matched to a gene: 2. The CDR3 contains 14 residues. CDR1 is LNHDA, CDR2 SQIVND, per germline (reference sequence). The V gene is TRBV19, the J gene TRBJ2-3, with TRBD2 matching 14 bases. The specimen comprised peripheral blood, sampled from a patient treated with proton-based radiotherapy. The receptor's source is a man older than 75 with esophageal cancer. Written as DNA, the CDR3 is TGTGCCAGTAGGAGACTAGCGGGAGGGGATACGCAGTATTTT. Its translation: CASRRLAGGDTQYF.